This record concerns one TCR beta chain sequence. Its specificity is not known. The PCR contained 60 Vbeta and 13 Jbeta primers. Some clones are missing from TCRdb's copy, which holds only in-frame ones; the method was immunoSEQ multiplex PCR. The table includes about 160,000 clones, more than 80% detected once. This sample stems from a study of cytomegalovirus exposure and HLA in healthy donors. Findings and caveats of the study: Across all donors, roughly uniform sequencing depth was an assumption of the presence/absence analyses. A missense variant in DCLRE1C was later tied to TCR beta V- and J-gene trimming. Cytomegalovirus status was reportedly diagnosed by the classifier with high specificity and sensitivity.

This sequence originates from a woman between 18 and 30 years old in good health and CMV-seronegative. Sequencing was carried out using PBMCs.

The CDR3: CASSLFGGGAESYEQYF. The CDR3 DNA sequence: TGTGCCAGCAGTTTATTCGGCGGCGGTGCGGAGTCCTACGAGCAGTACTTC. The V call is TRBV27, the J call TRBJ2-7; D gene uncertain. CDR3 length: 17 residues. Trimming took off 1 base at V and 1 base at J, with 17 bases between the two ends. The germline CDR1 and CDR2 sequences are MNHEY and SMNVEV (reference sequence).